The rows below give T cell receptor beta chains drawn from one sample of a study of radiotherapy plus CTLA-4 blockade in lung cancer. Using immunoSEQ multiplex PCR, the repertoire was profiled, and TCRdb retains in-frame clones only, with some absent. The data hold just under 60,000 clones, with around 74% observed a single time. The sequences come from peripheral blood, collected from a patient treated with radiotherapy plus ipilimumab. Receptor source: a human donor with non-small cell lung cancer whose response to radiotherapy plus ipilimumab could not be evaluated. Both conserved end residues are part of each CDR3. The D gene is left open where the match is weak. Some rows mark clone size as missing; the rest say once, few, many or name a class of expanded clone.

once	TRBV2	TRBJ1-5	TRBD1	TGTGCCAGCAGTGGAGAGTGGAGGGGGCGGGTCAGCAATCAGCCCCAGCATTTT	CASSGEWRGRVSNQPQHF
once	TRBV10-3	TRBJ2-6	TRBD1	TGTGCCATCAGTGGGGGACAGGGGAGCTCTGGGGCCAACGTCCTGACTTTC	CAISGGQGSSGANVLTF
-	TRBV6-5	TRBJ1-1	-	TGTGCCAGCAGTTACTCGGACAGCCCCCTGAGCACTGAAGCTTTCTTT	CASSYSDSPLSTEAFF
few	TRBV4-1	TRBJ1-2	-	TGCGCCAGCAGCCGGACAGAGACCAATGGCTACACCTTC	CASSRTETNGYTF
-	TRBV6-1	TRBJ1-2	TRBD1	TGTGCCAGCAGCCCGACAGGGGGCGAGAGGGGCTACACCTTC	CASSPTGGERGYTF
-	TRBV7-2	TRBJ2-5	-	TGTGCCAGCAGCTTAGCGTTCGGGACCCAGTACTTC	CASSLAFGTQYF
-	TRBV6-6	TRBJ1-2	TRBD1	TGTGCCAGCAGTTACGGGGGACAGGGAACGAGGGGCTACACCTTC	CASSYGGQGTRGYTF
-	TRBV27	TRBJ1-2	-	TGTGCCAGCAGTCCACACCCGCCCAACTATGGCTACACCTTC	CASSPHPPNYGYTF
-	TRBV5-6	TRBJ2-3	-	TGTGCCAGCAGCTTGGTCGCCGGCGGCCGAGATACGCAGTATTTT	CASSLVAGGRDTQYF
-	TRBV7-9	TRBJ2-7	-	TGTGCCAGCACCTCGACAGGCTCCAACGAGCAGTACTTC	CASTSTGSNEQYF
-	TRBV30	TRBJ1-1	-	TGTGCCTGGAGTGTACTACAAACTGAAGCTTTCTTT	CAWSVLQTEAFF
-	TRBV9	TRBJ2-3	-	TGTGCCAGCAGCGTAGTAGGGGCCCGCGGGGAAGATACGCAGTATTTT	CASSVVGARGEDTQYF
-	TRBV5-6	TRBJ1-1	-	TGTGCCAGCAGCTTTGGGGGGATAAGAAGCGTCGCTGAAGCTTTCTTT	CASSFGGIRSVAEAFF
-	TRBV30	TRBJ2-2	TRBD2	TGTGCCTGGAGTGTAGTGGCGGGGGCCGGGGAGCTGTTTTTT	CAWSVVAGAGELFF
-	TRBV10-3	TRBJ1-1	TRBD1	TGTGCCGTACAGGGGATGAACACTGAAGCTTTCTTT	CAVQGMNTEAFF
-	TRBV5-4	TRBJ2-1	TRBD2	TGTGCCAGCAGCTTGGAGGCGGGCGGGGGGAGCTCCTACAATGAGCAGTTCTTC	CASSLEAGGGSSYNEQFF
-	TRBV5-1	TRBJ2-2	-	TGCGCCAGCAGCTTGGCCCCGAACGAGGCCGGGGAGCTGTTTTTT	CASSLAPNEAGELFF
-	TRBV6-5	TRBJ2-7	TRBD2	TGTGCCAGCAGTTACCCGGGTGGGGGGGACCACGAGCAGTACTTC	CASSYPGGGDHEQYF
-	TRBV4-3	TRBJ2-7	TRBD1	TGCGCCAGCAGCCAAGGTGGGACAGGGGGCTACGAGCAGTACTTC	CASSQGGTGGYEQYF
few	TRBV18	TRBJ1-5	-	TGTGCCAGCTCACCCAGTAATCAGCCCCAGCATTTT	CASSPSNQPQHF
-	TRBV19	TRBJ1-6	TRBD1	TGTGCCAGTACCAAGGCGGGACAGGGGCACTCACCCCTCCACTTT	CASTKAGQGHSPLHF
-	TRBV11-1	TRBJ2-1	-	TGTGCCAGCAGCTTGGGACTCTACAATGAGCAGTTCTTC	CASSLGLYNEQFF
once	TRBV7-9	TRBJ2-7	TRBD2	TGTGCCAGCAGCTTCAGGTTCCCCGGGGGGAACTACGAGCAGTACTTC	CASSFRFPGGNYEQYF